This is a list of T cell receptor beta chains from one sample in a study of T-cell memory formation after mild COVID-19. TCRdb re-called the 5' RACE reads through MiXCR, storing one row per CDR3 protein. The sample has under 250,000 distinct CDR3 sequences, over 15% seen once. Sequencing was performed on PBMCs or a T cell subset sorted from them (not recorded which). Every receptor here comes from an adult woman who had mild COVID-19 (a few samples of this study predate the infection). Cell type and time point are not known. The CDR3 runs from the conserved cysteine through the conserved F or W. A D gene is named only where the DNA matches it firmly.

>TRBD2|TRBV24-1
CATRTRLADSTDTQYF
>-|TRBV12-3/TRBV12-4
CASSLVSGVGTDTQYF
>-|TRBV7-8
CASSWEKLNTEAFF
>-|TRBV12-3/TRBV12-4
CASSSSSTEQFF
>TRBD2|TRBV7-9
CASSPHPTSRPYEQYF
>-|TRBV5-1
CASSFGRTVHSPLHF
>-|TRBV6-5
CASRRQPLNTEAFF
>-|TRBV5-1
CASSQPGRRDEQYF
>-|TRBV27
CASSRGAEYEQYF
>-|TRBV6-5
CASSYSVGQPQHF
>-|TRBV5-1
CASSPLVGSDEQYF
>-|TRBV7-6
CASSLAEGGFLSGNTIYF
>-|TRBV29-1
CSETSTTDTQYF
>-|TRBV11-2
CASSLAAVDTGELFF
>-|TRBV5-1
CASRWDGNTEAFF
>-|TRBV12-3/TRBV12-4
CASSSGRRYQETQYF
>-|TRBV28
CASSLYPRGYTGELFF
>-|TRBV20-1
CSARARAGGYTF
>TRBD1|TRBV5-1
CASSTDRVRTGELFF
>-|TRBV4-1
CASSQNTDTQYF
>-|TRBV7-9
CASSLPSGIMEKLFF
>-|TRBV6-6
CASGTVNYGYTF
>-|TRBV10-3
CAIRGGVSGYTF
>TRBD1|TRBV5-1
CASSWTGYEQYF
>-|TRBV20-1
CSASRGSNQPQHF
>-|TRBV7-6
CASSPRLAGEAFF
>-|TRBV15
CATSDGPFEDEQYF
>-|TRBV10-3
CAITEGAGGPLHF
>-|TRBV5-1
CASSWTLEEQFF
>-|TRBV7-9
CASSGNLDYGYTF
>-|TRBV4-1
CASSQDSRGYSGELFF
>TRBD2|TRBV6-5
CASSFSRPGLAGGRADTQYF
>TRBD1|TRBV5-1
CASSPTGRESEAFF
>-|TRBV3-1
CASSQGPMIYTDTQYF
>-|TRBV7-8
CASSVTGLRYTEAFF
>-|TRBV10-3
CAISEEGQENYGYTF
>-|TRBV6-2/TRBV6-3
CASGPPRGRMNTEAFF
>-|TRBV15
CATRWDTGELFF
>-|TRBV2
CASRTGLNYNEQFF
>-|TRBV7-6
CASSLAKGRANEQFF
>-|TRBV7-9
CASSLEASLEQFF
>-|TRBV24-1
CATSELRGNTGELFF
>TRBD2|TRBV11-3
CASSWSRLAGMNEQFF
>-|TRBV18
CASSPADRNTEAFF
>TRBD2|TRBV4-1
CATLGLAGDPIYEQYF
>-|TRBV7-2
CASSLGPTRYQETQYF
>TRBD2|TRBV27
CASSLGASGVYNEQFF
>-|TRBV27
CASREDSTDTQYF
>TRBD2|TRBV5-1
CASSSGGTNEQYF
>-|TRBV12-3/TRBV12-4
CASSLSGVFRNQPQHF
>-|TRBV3-1
CASSQVRTYGYTF
>-|TRBV5-1
CASKGSRGRETQYF
>-|TRBV11-2
CASSPGRRSGAFF
>TRBD1|TRBV6-2/TRBV6-3
CASSSQGAYTEAFF
>TRBD1|TRBV7-9
CASSLAGTGEAFF